A selection of T cell receptor beta chains follows, all from one sample in a study of cytomegalovirus exposure and HLA in healthy donors. TCRdb's table, derived via immunoSEQ multiplex PCR, lists solely in-frame clones and lacks some. The top ten clones hold around 1.5% of a sample with 150,000 to 200,000 clones, around 80% of them seen once. The sequenced sample consisted of PBMCs. Every receptor here comes from a man between 18 and 35 years old in good health and CMV-seronegative. The CDR3 runs from the conserved cysteine through the conserved F or W. The D gene is left open where the match is weak. The size field is filled for only some rows; it gives once, few, many or a size class.

J: TRBJ2-2
V: TRBV5-4
size: -
length: 17
D: TRBD2
CDR3: CASTPEGGRAATGELFF
DNA: TGTGCCAGCACCCCCGAGGGAGGGAGGGCCGCCACCGGGGAGCTGTTTTTT

J: TRBJ2-3
V: TRBV6-5
size: -
length: 14
D: -
CDR3: CASRERHPTDTQYF
DNA: TGTGCCAGCAGGGAGCGGCACCCCACAGATACGCAGTATTTT

J: TRBJ2-1
V: TRBV19
size: -
length: 16
D: TRBD2
CDR3: CASSIRTSGGANEQFF
DNA: TGTGCCAGTAGTATTCGAACTAGCGGGGGGGCGAATGAGCAGTTCTTC

J: TRBJ2-1
V: TRBV30
size: once
length: 13
D: -
CDR3: CAWSVGTYNEQFF
DNA: TGTGCCTGGAGTGTGGGCACCTACAATGAGCAGTTCTTC

J: TRBJ1-2
V: TRBV5-5
size: once
length: 15
D: -
CDR3: CASSPDGGGAYGYTF
DNA: TGTGCCAGCAGCCCGGATGGGGGGGGAGCCTATGGCTACACCTTC

J: TRBJ2-3
V: TRBV7-3
size: few
length: 11
D: -
CDR3: CASGGTDTQYF
DNA: TGTGCCAGCGGGGGGACAGATACGCAGTATTTT

J: TRBJ1-3
V: TRBV6-4
size: -
length: 18
D: -
CDR3: CASSHRSSFPLSGNTIYF
DNA: TGTGCCAGCAGCCACCGGAGCTCCTTCCCCCTCTCTGGAAACACCATATATTTT

J: TRBJ2-7
V: TRBV7-2
size: -
length: 14
D: -
CDR3: CASSLGASDYEQYF
DNA: TGTGCCAGCAGCTTAGGGGCTAGCGACTACGAGCAGTACTTC

J: TRBJ1-6
V: TRBV9
size: once
length: 17
D: -
CDR3: CASSSRKGSSYNSPLHF
DNA: TGTGCCAGCAGCTCTAGGAAAGGGAGCTCCTATAATTCACCCCTCCACTTT

J: TRBJ2-5
V: TRBV7-8
size: -
length: 15
D: -
CDR3: CASSLEGEVQETQYF
DNA: TGTGCCAGCAGCTTAGAGGGAGAGGTCCAAGAGACCCAGTACTTC

J: TRBJ1-1
V: TRBV5-1
size: -
length: 14
D: -
CDR3: CASSLGAMNTEAFF
DNA: TGCGCCAGCAGCTTAGGGGCAATGAACACTGAAGCTTTCTTT

J: TRBJ1-6
V: TRBV5-8
size: -
length: 15
D: TRBD1
CDR3: CASSLGTGSNSPLHF
DNA: TGTGCCAGCAGCTTGGGGACAGGGAGTAATTCACCCCTCCACTTT

J: TRBJ2-2
V: TRBV7-9
size: -
length: 15
D: -
CDR3: CASRPGTAGTGELFF
DNA: TGTGCCAGCAGACCCGGGACTGCCGGGACCGGGGAGCTGTTTTTT

J: TRBJ2-1
V: TRBV9
size: -
length: 12
D: TRBD2
CDR3: CASSGTSVEQFF
DNA: TGTGCCAGCAGCGGGACTAGCGTTGAGCAGTTCTTC

J: TRBJ2-5
V: TRBV5-1
size: -
length: 15
D: -
CDR3: CASSLDLGSQETQYF
DNA: TGCGCCAGCAGCTTGGACCTTGGGAGCCAAGAGACCCAGTACTTC